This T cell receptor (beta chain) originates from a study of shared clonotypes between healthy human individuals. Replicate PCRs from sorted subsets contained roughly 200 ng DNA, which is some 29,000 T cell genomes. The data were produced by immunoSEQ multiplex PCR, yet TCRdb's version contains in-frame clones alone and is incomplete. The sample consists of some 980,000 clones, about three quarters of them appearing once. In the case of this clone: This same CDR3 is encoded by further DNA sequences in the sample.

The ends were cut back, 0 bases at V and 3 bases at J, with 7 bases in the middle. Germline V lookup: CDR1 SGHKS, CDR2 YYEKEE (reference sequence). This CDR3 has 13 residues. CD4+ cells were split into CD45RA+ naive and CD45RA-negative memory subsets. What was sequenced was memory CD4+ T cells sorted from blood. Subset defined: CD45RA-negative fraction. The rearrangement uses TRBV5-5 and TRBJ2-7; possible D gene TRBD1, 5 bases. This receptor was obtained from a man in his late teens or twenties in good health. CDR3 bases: TGTGCCAGCAGCTTGGTTCAGGGCTACGAGCAGTACTTC. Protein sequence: CASSLVQGYEQYF.